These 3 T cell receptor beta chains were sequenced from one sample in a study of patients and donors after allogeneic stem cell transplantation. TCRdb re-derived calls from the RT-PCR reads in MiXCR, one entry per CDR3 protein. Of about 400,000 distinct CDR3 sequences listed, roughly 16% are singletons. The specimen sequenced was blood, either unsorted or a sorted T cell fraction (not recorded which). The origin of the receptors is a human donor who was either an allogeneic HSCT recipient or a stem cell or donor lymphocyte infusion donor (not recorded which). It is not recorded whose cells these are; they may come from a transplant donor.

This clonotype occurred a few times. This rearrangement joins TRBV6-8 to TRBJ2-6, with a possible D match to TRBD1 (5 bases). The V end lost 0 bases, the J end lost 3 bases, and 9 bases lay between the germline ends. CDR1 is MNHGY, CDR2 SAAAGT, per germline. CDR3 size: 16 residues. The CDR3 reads CASSYSQQGGANVLTF. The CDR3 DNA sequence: TGTGCCAGCAGTTACTCGCAGCAGGGTGGGGCCAACGTCCTGACTTTC.

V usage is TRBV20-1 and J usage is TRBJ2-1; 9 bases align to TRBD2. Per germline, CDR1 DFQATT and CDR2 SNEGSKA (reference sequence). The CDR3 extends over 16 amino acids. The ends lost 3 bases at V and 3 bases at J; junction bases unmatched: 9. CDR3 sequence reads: CSARRVAGAFYNEQFF. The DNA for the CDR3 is TGCAGTGCTAGGAGGGTAGCGGGAGCTTTCTACAATGAGCAGTTCTTC.

CDR3 bases: TGTGCCAGCAGCCAAGAACCGGAGGGGGTCTACAATGAGCAGTTCTTC. Its translation is CASSQEPEGVYNEQFF. This chain uses TRBV14 with TRBJ2-1; D is possibly TRBD1 or TRBD2 (6 bases each). The CDR3 runs to 16 residues. CDR1 is SGHDN and CDR2 is FVKESK in the germline V gene. The ends were cut back, 0 bases at V and 3 bases at J, with 12 bases in the middle. The full variable domain, with the rest looked up from reference TRBV14 and TRBJ2-1, is EAGVTQFPSHSVIEKGQTVTLRCDPISGHDNLYWYRRVMGKEIKFLLHFVKESKQDESGMPNNRFLAERTGGTYSTLKVQPAELEDSGVYFCASSQEPEGVYNEQFFGPGTRLTVL.